Reported below is one T cell receptor beta chain. These data are taken from a study of sequential checkpoint blockade in melanoma. Looked up from germline, CDR1 is SQVTM and CDR2 is ANQGSEA. The V end was cut by 4 bases, the J end by 3 bases, with 10 bases between. This CDR3 has 12 amino acids. The treatment: randomized to nivolumab then ipilimumab (arm A) or the reverse (arm B). Patients had received no earlier DNA-damaging chemotherapy. Sequenced by immunoSEQ multiplex PCR; TCRdb stores in-frame clones only, minus some. The sample includes about 9,600 clones, 24% seen only once; the top ten take less than 20%.

Source: tumor tissue (inferred from file names), taken from a patient given nivolumab and ipilimumab in sequence. This TCR was recovered from a human donor with melanoma. This chain joins TRBV29-1 and TRBJ2-7; a weak D match, TRBD2 (6 bases). The CDR3 loop is CSVATGLYEQYF. The CDR3 DNA sequence: TGCAGCGTTGCTACGGGACTCTACGAGCAGTACTTC.